The 15 T cell receptor beta chains below come from one sample, sequenced in a study of molecular identifiers for immune sequencing clone quantification. One entry per CDR3 protein, called by TCRdb with MiXCR from the PCR reads. The table lists about 97,000 distinct CDR3 sequences, approximately 24% of them singletons. The source material was naive CD8+ T cells from blood, with Jurkat cell RNA spiked in. Subset specified: FACS-sorted CD8+CD4-CCR7+CD45RA+ naive T cells. These receptors originate from a human donor in good health. Some libraries in this study had Jurkat cell RNA spiked in.

Comments on this clonotype: A much larger clone differs from this one at a single base, so this may be a read error. Because the CDR3 is missing its conserved closing phenylalanine or tryptophan, this is likely a read error. The chain has TRBV30 and TRBJ1-1, with 8 bases lining up with TRBD1. The length of the CDR3 is 14 residues. V lost 5 bases to trimming and J lost 4 bases; unmatched junction nucleotides: 9. CDR1 and CDR2 from the germline V gene are GTSNPN and SVGIG (reference sequence). The CDR3 bases are TGTGCCTGGGAGTCAGGGGGCTTCTTCACTGAAGCTTTCCTT. Protein: CAWESGGFFTEAFL.

This clonotype appeared a few times. This may arise from a read error, as a much more abundant clone is one base away. In nucleotides, the CDR3 is TGTGCCAGCAGCAAGCGGGGAGGGGGCCTGGTTGAAGCTTTCTTT. It translates to CASSKRGGGLVEAFF. The rearrangement joins TRBV7-2 to TRBJ1-1; 7 bases are a match to TRBD1. The CDR3 sequence is 15 residues long. Trimming took 5 bases from V and 7 from J; bases not matched to a gene: 13. Germline V lookup: CDR1 SGHTA, CDR2 FQGNSA.

This clonotype has at least ten counts. The chain employs TRBV12-3 or TRBV12-4 and TRBJ1-5; 8 positions agree with TRBD1. Trimming cost V 6 bases and J 5 bases; bases outside gene matches: 9. The CDR3 contains 15 residues. The DNA of the CDR3 is TGTGCCAGCAGACCAGATCAGGGGGCCGATCAGCCCCAGCATTTT. Protein: CASRPDQGADQPQHF.

J is TRBJ2-2 and V is TRBV7-9, with D tentatively TRBD2 (6 bases). Trimming pared 5 bases from V and 3 bases from J, leaving 10 bases between. This CDR3 is 14 amino acids long. The germline V gene has CDR1 SEHNR and CDR2 FQNEAQ (reference sequence). Here the CDR3 DNA reads TGTGCCAGCAGCGCAGGCGGGGACACCGGGGAGCTGTTTTTT. It yields the protein CASSAGGDTGELFF. The complete variable domain, with remaining parts taken from reference TRBV7-9 and TRBJ2-2, reads DTGVSQNPRHKITKRGQNVTFRCDPISEHNRLYWYRQTLGQGPEFLTYFQNEAQLEKSRLLSDRFSAERPKGSFSTLEIQRTEQGDSAMYLCASSAGGDTGELFFGEGSRLTVL.

The rearrangement links TRBV6-2 or TRBV6-3 to TRBJ2-5; D not certain. CDR3 length equals 12 residues. Germline values: CDR1 MNHEY, CDR2 SVGEGT. Trimming stripped 4 bases from V and 3 bases from J, with 6 bases between. The CDR3: CASSFPKETQYF. The CDR3 coding sequence is TGTGCCAGCAGTTTCCCTAAAGAGACCCAGTACTTC.

This clonotype was counted ten times or more. This sequence joins TRBV7-6 and TRBJ1-3; the D is unclear. Germline V CDR1 and CDR2: SGHVS, FNYEAQ. The CDR3 is made up of 13 amino acids. The V end was cut by 5 bases, the J end by 2 bases, with 7 bases between. The CDR3 loop is CASSTPPGNTIYF. For the CDR3, the DNA is TGTGCCAGCAGCACACCCCCTGGAAACACCATATATTTT.

This clonotype appeared many times. This chain joins TRBV11-2 and TRBJ2-3; D is ambiguous. There are 13 residues in the CDR3. Germline V gene lookup returns CDR1 SGHAT and CDR2 FQNNGV. V dropped 3 bases and J dropped 5 bases, with 9 bases sitting between them. CDR3 bases: TGTGCCAGCAGCTTCCCTCTCGAAGATACGCAGTATTTT. This gives the protein CASSFPLEDTQYF.

This clonotype appeared many times. The chain has TRBV6-6 and TRBJ2-5, with a tentative D call TRBD1 (6 bases). The CDR3 loop spans 12 amino acids. Per germline, CDR1 MNHNY and CDR2 SVGAGI (reference sequence). V was cut by 5 bases and J by 2 bases, with 6 bases left in between. CDR3 in DNA: TGTGCCAGCAGTGGACAGCAAGAGACCCAGTACTTC. Residues: CASSGQQETQYF.

This clonotype occurred a few times. The rearrangement uses TRBV24-1 and TRBJ2-2; D perhaps matches TRBD2 (5 bases). V was trimmed by 4 bases and J by 3 bases, leaving 20 bases between them. In germline, CDR1 is KGHDR, CDR2 SFDVKD. The CDR3 is made up of 18 amino acids. Here the CDR3 reads CATSDSRGVAADTGELFF. CDR3 coding DNA: TGTGCCACCAGTGACTCCCGGGGTGTTGCGGCAGACACCGGGGAGCTGTTTTTT.

The genes are TRBV5-1 and TRBJ2-7; perhaps TRBD1 as D (6 bases). The CDR3 has 16 amino acids. The V gene lost 3 bases and the J gene lost 4 bases, with 20 bases spanning the gap. Germline V lookup: CDR1 SGHRS, CDR2 YFSETQ. The CDR3 reads CASSSWQGLGSYEQYF. Here the CDR3 DNA reads TGCGCCAGCAGCTCCTGGCAGGGGTTGGGGTCATACGAGCAGTACTTC.

The sample holds a few counts of this clonotype. The rearrangement joins TRBV27 to TRBJ2-7; D may match TRBD1 or TRBD2 (5 bases each). CDR3 size: 14 residues. V was clipped by 6 bases and J by 2 bases, with 14 bases between them. Germline V gene lookup returns CDR1 MNHEY and CDR2 SMNVEV (reference sequence). The CDR3 is CASRPGGNTYEQYF. The DNA for the CDR3 is TGTGCCAGCAGGCCTGGGGGAAACACCTACGAGCAGTACTTC.

The rearrangement links TRBV2 to TRBJ2-3; D might be TRBD2 (6 bases). In germline, CDR1 is SNHLY, CDR2 FYNNEI. The CDR3 is made up of 15 amino acids. V shed 5 bases and J shed 4 bases, with 16 bases lying between them. The CDR3 DNA reads TGTGCCAGCAGTCATAGCGGCCCCGGCGCAGATACGCAGTATTTT. It encodes CASSHSGPGADTQYF.

This clonotype came up a few times. CDR3 DNA: TGCGCCAGCAGCCCTCATGACAGTAGCCTCATGAACACTGAAGCTTTCTTT. It codes for CASSPHDSSLMNTEAFF. This rearrangement joins TRBV4-1 to TRBJ1-1; a weak D match, TRBD1 (5 bases). The V end was cut by 4 bases, the J end by 0 bases, with 18 bases between. CDR1 and CDR2 from the germline V gene are MGHRA and YSYEKL. CDR3 length: 17 residues.

With regard to this clonotype: An end of the junction differs from the germline gene, which may be a read error. The V call is TRBV7-9, the J call TRBJ2-7, with TRBD1 matching over 7 bases. Germline V gene lookup returns CDR1 SEHNR and CDR2 FQNEAQ (reference sequence). CDR3 length equals 16 residues. CDR3 protein: CASRLEGMAGGNEQYF. The DNA of the CDR3 is TGTGCCAGCCGCTTAGAGGGAATGGCAGGGGGAAACGAGCAGTACTTC.

This clonotype was observed a few times. The chain joins TRBV29-1 to TRBJ1-1; D is uncertain. CDR3 length: 12 residues. Between the trimmed V and J ends, which lost 7 bases and 3 bases, there was a span of 12 bases. CDR1 is SQVTM and CDR2 is ANQGSEA in the germline V gene. The CDR3 coding sequence is TGCAGCGCCTTAGGTAGTGACACTGAAGCTTTCTTT. Translation: CSALGSDTEAFF.